These 2 T cell receptor beta chains share one sample of origin, sequenced in a study of shared clonotypes between healthy human individuals. Assay used: immunoSEQ multiplex PCR; TCRdb lists only in-frame clones, some missing. Altogether some 2.1 million clones are present, 90% to 95% being singletons, with the ten largest covering 0.1% to 0.15%. The sample consisted of naive CD4+ T cells sorted from blood. Subset described: CD45RA+ positively selected. These receptors were collected from a man younger than 35 in good health.

The rearrangement links TRBV7-9 to TRBJ2-1; a possible D gene is TRBD1 (6 bases). Germline V gene lookup returns CDR1 SEHNR and CDR2 FQNEAQ (reference sequence). CDR3 length: 16 residues. V was cut by 4 bases and J by 4 bases, with 17 bases left in between. The chain's CDR3 is CASSSDRDTLYNEQFF. CDR3 nucleotide sequence: TGTGCCAGCAGCTCAGACCGGGACACATTATACAATGAGCAGTTCTTC.

In this sample, this clone turned up a few times. The chain recombines TRBV11-2 with TRBJ2-3, with 7 bases matching TRBD2. The CDR3 runs 15 residues. V shed 3 bases and J 1 base; nucleotides not matched to a gene: 4. Per the germline V gene, CDR1 is SGHAT and CDR2 is FQNNGV. The CDR3 coding sequence is TGTGCCAGCAGCTTTCGGCTAGCGGGCACAGATACGCAGTATTTT. Protein sequence: CASSFRLAGTDTQYF.